These T cell receptor beta chains were read from a single sample in a study of response to subunit inactivated influenza vaccine. A single record per CDR3 protein comes from TCRdb applying MiXCR to the RT-PCR reads. Of 450,000 to 550,000 distinct CDR3 sequences in the sample, over 25% are singletons; the top ten hold approximately 1.9%. The sample in question was CD4+ T cells sorted from PBMCs, obtained less than 6 days after vaccination. These receptors came from a man aged 45-65 years who received an inactivated influenza vaccine. Both conserved end residues are part of each CDR3. D genes are given only for firm matches. Rows give clone size only sometimes, using once, few, many, or a class for an expanded clone.

>TRBJ2-7|few|TRBV10-3|-
TGTGCCATCAGTGAGTCGAAGGGGACCGAGCAGTACTTC
CAISESKGTEQYF
>TRBJ1-6|-|TRBV7-6|TRBD1
TGTGCCAGCAGCTTAGCCGGAGGGGGCCTGGGTAATTCACCCCTCCACTTT
CASSLAGGGLGNSPLHF
>TRBJ2-4|few|TRBV20-1|-
TGCAGTGCTAGAGATGCCAGGTTCGCTTCCAAAAACATTCAGTACTTC
CSARDARFASKNIQYF
>TRBJ2-7|-|TRBV10-3|TRBD1
TGTGCCATCAGCACAGGGGGCACTACCTACGAGCAGTACTTC
CAISTGGTTYEQYF
>TRBJ2-5|few|TRBV20-1|TRBD2
TGCAGTGCTAAAAGAGCGGGGCTGTACCAAGAGACCCAGTACTTC
CSAKRAGLYQETQYF
>TRBJ2-2|few|TRBV25-1|TRBD2
TGTGCCAGCAGTGGTACGGGAGGACCCCTAACCGGGGAGCTGTTTTTT
CASSGTGGPLTGELFF
>TRBJ1-4|-|TRBV5-1|-
TGCGCCAGCAGCCCGCCTACCTCGAAGCCTAATGAAAAACTGTTTTTT
CASSPPTSKPNEKLFF
>TRBJ2-3|-|TRBV6-2/TRBV6-3|TRBD2
TGTGCCAGCAGTTATATCCCGGGACTAGCATACTTAACAGATACGCAGTATTTT
CASSYIPGLAYLTDTQYF
>TRBJ2-1|few|TRBV20-1|-
TGCAGTGCAACCGAACCGAGAACCTACAATGAGCAGTTCTTC
CSATEPRTYNEQFF
>TRBJ2-7|few|TRBV21-1|-
TGTGCCAGCAGCGGACAATGGACAGGGAGGACTAACTACGAGCAGTACTTC
CASSGQWTGRTNYEQYF
>TRBJ2-7|-|TRBV4-3|TRBD1
TGCGCCAGCAGCCAAGAATTGACAGGGGGCGTATACGAGCAGTACTTC
CASSQELTGGVYEQYF
>TRBJ1-1|few|TRBV7-2|-
TGCGCCAGCAGCTTGCAGGGGTACACTGAAGCTTTCTTT
CASSLQGYTEAFF
>TRBJ2-1|-|TRBV2|TRBD2
TGTGCCAGCAGCGCGGGACTAGCGGCCTACAATGAGCAGTTCTTC
CASSAGLAAYNEQFF
>TRBJ2-2|-|TRBV12-3/TRBV12-4|-
TGTGCCAGCAGTTTGAGGGGGGCCACCGGGGAGCTGTTTTTT
CASSLRGATGELFF
>TRBJ2-2|many|TRBV7-2|TRBD1
TGTGCCAGCAGCTCGAGACAGGGCTCCACCGGGGAGCTGTTTTTT
CASSSRQGSTGELFF
>TRBJ2-3|-|TRBV7-6|-
TGTGCCAGCAGCGTAGACAGAGATACGCAGTATTTT
CASSVDRDTQYF
>TRBJ2-1|-|TRBV18|-
TGTGCCAGCTCACCCCAGGCGAATGAGCAGTTCTTC
CASSPQANEQFF
>TRBJ2-4|-|TRBV6-5|-
TGTGCCAGCAGTTACATGGGTGAGGCCAAAAACATTCAGTACTTC
CASSYMGEAKNIQYF
>TRBJ2-7|few|TRBV5-1|TRBD1
TGCGCCAGCAGCCGACAGGGGGCCTCCTACGAGCAGTACTTC
CASSRQGASYEQYF
>TRBJ2-7|-|TRBV7-2|-
TGTGCCAGCAGCCTTAGCGGACGGACCTACGAGCAGTACTTC
CASSLSGRTYEQYF
>TRBJ1-2|few|TRBV4-1|TRBD1
TGCGCCAGCAGCCAACCGGGACAGGGGTACTATGGCTACACCTTC
CASSQPGQGYYGYTF
>TRBJ1-4|-|TRBV4-1|-
TGCGCCAGCAGCCAAGATCGGGGTGAAAAACTGTTTTTT
CASSQDRGEKLFF
>TRBJ2-7|many|TRBV7-2|-
TGTGCCAGCAGCTTAGATTCCCGGAGTACCTACGAGCAGTACTTC
CASSLDSRSTYEQYF
>TRBJ2-6|-|TRBV2|-
TGTGCCAGCACCCTCACGGGACAACAGTCTGGGGCCAACGTCCTGACTTTC
CASTLTGQQSGANVLTF
>TRBJ2-7|few|TRBV20-1|-
TGCAGTGCTAAAGGTAGAGGGGCCTACGAGCAGTACTTC
CSAKGRGAYEQYF
>TRBJ1-4|-|TRBV6-1|TRBD1
TGTGCCAGCAGCCACAGGGGGCGCCGGGAGGAAAAACTGTTTTTT
CASSHRGRREEKLFF
>TRBJ1-1|-|TRBV6-5|TRBD1
TGTGCCAGCAGTACTCGGGACAGGGGGCGAGGTGAAGCTTTCTTT
CASSTRDRGRGEAFF
>TRBJ1-2|few|TRBV20-1|-
TGCAGTGCTAGAACGAAGAGGGTCAGCGGCTACACCTTC
CSARTKRVSGYTF
>TRBJ2-3|-|TRBV7-2|-
TGTGCCAGCAGAGATCGACTAGTGCTTACAGATACGCAGTATTTT
CASRDRLVLTDTQYF
>TRBJ2-7|-|TRBV12-3/TRBV12-4|-
TGTGCCAGCTCGAGTTCAATTCTAGTCGAGCAGTACTTC
CASSSSILVEQYF
>TRBJ2-1|-|TRBV3-1|-
TGTGCCAGCAGCCAACCTAGACGGAGATCCTACAATGAGCAGTTCTTC
CASSQPRRRSYNEQFF
>TRBJ2-5|few|TRBV12-3/TRBV12-4|-
TGTGCCAGCAGTTCGCAACAGGGTATGGAGACCCAGTACTTC
CASSSQQGMETQYF
>TRBJ2-2|few|TRBV12-3/TRBV12-4|-
TGTGCCAGCAGTCCAGGACACACCGGGGAGCTGTTTTTT
CASSPGHTGELFF
>TRBJ1-6|-|TRBV6-2/TRBV6-3|TRBD1
TGTGCCAGCAGTTTTACAGGGGGCGATTCACCCCTCCACTTT
CASSFTGGDSPLHF
>TRBJ2-7|-|TRBV21-1|-
TGTGCCAGCAGCACCAGACAGGGGCGTCCCTACGAGCAGTACTTC
CASSTRQGRPYEQYF
>TRBJ2-7|-|TRBV20-1|-
TGCAGTGCCCTCGAGGGTGCCTACGAGCAGTACTTC
CSALEGAYEQYF
>TRBJ1-5|-|TRBV4-2|TRBD1
TGTGCCAGCAGCCAAGAAAAGGGGGCGCGTAATCAGCCCCAGCATTTT
CASSQEKGARNQPQHF
>TRBJ1-1|few|TRBV6-5|-
TGTGCCAGCAGAGGGGCCGACACTGAAGCTTTCTTT
CASRGADTEAFF
>TRBJ2-7|-|TRBV12-3/TRBV12-4|-
TGTGCCAGCAGTTCACCCACGACTAACTACGAGCAGTACTTC
CASSSPTTNYEQYF
>TRBJ2-7|-|TRBV6-1|TRBD2
TGTGCCAGCGGACCGACTAGCGGGAGAGGATCCGGGCAGTACTTC
CASGPTSGRGSGQYF
>TRBJ2-7|-|TRBV11-2|-
TGTGCCAGCAGCTATCCCCAGGGCTACGAGCAGTACTTC
CASSYPQGYEQYF
>TRBJ2-7|few|TRBV20-1|-
TGCAGTGCTAGGGAAAAATCCTACGAGCAGTACTTC
CSAREKSYEQYF
>TRBJ1-1|few|TRBV20-1|TRBD1
TGCAGTGCTAGAGATTGGACAGGGGTTGTTTCTGAAGCTTTCTTT
CSARDWTGVVSEAFF
>TRBJ2-7|few|TRBV28|TRBD1
TGTGCCAGCAGTGGGAACAGGGGACGCTACGAGCAGTACTTC
CASSGNRGRYEQYF
>TRBJ2-7|few|TRBV5-6|-
TGTGCCAGCAGTTCCGCGGGGACTCTCCGGGAAGAGCAGTACTTC
CASSSAGTLREEQYF